The sequence of this T cell receptor beta chain was determined in a study of cytotoxic CD8 clonotypes in ibrutinib-treated CLL. Study-level points and caveats: Under therapy, public clonotypes either contracted or stayed stable, and they were uncommon. Progressing patients had sampling times that differed from those of sustained-remission patients.

Concerning this clone itself: Its antigen is unidentified. It differs at one base from a far larger clone, so likely a read error.

Repertoires were generated with immunoSEQ multiplex PCR, while TCRdb's copy carries only in-frame clones and drops some. The table has over 95,000 clones, 58% seen once. Germline-derived CDR1 and CDR2 are SGHNT and YENEEA. The germline V and J ends were trimmed by 4 bases and 1 base, with 1 base remaining between them. The CDR3 extends over 11 amino acids. The sequence was obtained from a human donor with chronic lymphocytic leukemia. Source: PBMCs, taken after 24 months of ibrutinib treatment. This chain uses TRBV11-3 with TRBJ2-5; D remains unclear. CDR3 nucleotides: TGTGCCAGCAGCTCCCAAGAGACCCAGTACTTC. It specifies CASSSQETQYF.